These 5 T cell receptor beta chains were sequenced from one sample in a study of regulatory dendritic cells for organ transplantation. The method was immunoSEQ multiplex PCR; TCRdb's version includes in-frame clones alone and lacks a portion of them. The table includes some 11,000 clones, 75% detected once. Their antigen targets remain unknown. CFSE-labeled sorted T cells met regulatory or mature dendritic cells for five to six days. The specimen was memory CD4+ T cells from blood cultured with regulatory dendritic cells. Sample subset: CD45RO+ memory T cells. Receptor source: a human donor in good health.

The genes are TRBV6-1 and TRBJ2-7; TRBD1 aligns across 7 bases. Losses at the gene ends were 3 bases for V and 0 bases for J; bases not matched to a gene: 2. Germline CDR1 is MNHNS and CDR2 is SASEGT. The CDR3 contains 14 residues. Here the CDR3 DNA reads TGTGCCAGCAGTGAGGGACAGAGCTCCTACGAGCAGTACTTC. Encoded protein: CASSEGQSSYEQYF.

The rearrangement links TRBV6-6 to TRBJ1-1; a weak D match, TRBD1 (5 bases). CDR1 and CDR2 (germline): MNHNY, SVGAGI (reference sequence). The CDR3 is 14 residues long. Trimming cost V 6 bases and J 0 bases, with 11 bases left between them. CDR3 DNA: TGTGCCAGCAGGAGACAGACCATGAACACTGAAGCTTTCTTT. Translated, it gives CASRRQTMNTEAFF.

In its sample, this clone was seen once. The chain couples TRBV7-9 to TRBJ1-1; D uncertain. CDR1 SEHNR and CDR2 FQNEAQ come from the germline V gene (reference sequence). The CDR3 has 14 amino acids. The ends were cut back, 1 base at V and 1 base at J, with 7 bases in the middle. The CDR3 bases are TGTGCCAGCAGCTTAGTCGGTCCGAACACTGAAGCTTTCTTT. Amino acid sequence: CASSLVGPNTEAFF.

This chain uses TRBV13 with TRBJ1-2, with a possible D match to TRBD1 (5 bases). Germline V lookup: CDR1 PRHDT, CDR2 FYEKMQ (reference sequence). CDR3 size: 14 residues. Trimming removed 4 bases from V and 3 bases from J, with 12 bases in between. The CDR3 DNA sequence: TGTGCCAGCAGCTCCCGATCGGGGGACTATGGCTACACCTTC. It specifies CASSSRSGDYGYTF.

The CDR3 sequence: CASSPGGTGNTEAFF. As DNA, the CDR3 is TGCGCCAGCAGCCCTGGGGGGACAGGGAATACTGAAGCTTTCTTT. The J gene is TRBJ1-1, the V gene TRBV5-1; 9 bases align to TRBD1. In germline, CDR1 is SGHRS, CDR2 YFSETQ. The CDR3 length is 15 residues. V was pared by 4 bases and J by 5 bases, with 9 bases of the junction left unmatched.